These 19 T cell receptor beta chains came from one sample sequenced in a study of T cell changes during pregnancy in multiple sclerosis. Profiling relied on immunoSEQ multiplex PCR, and the TCRdb table lists in-frame clones only, not all of them. The repertoire includes 65,000 to 90,000 clones, 92% of them detected once, and 2.5% to 3.5% sits in the top ten. The specimen comprised peripheral blood, sampled in the third trimester of pregnancy. The receptors were gathered from a female donor in good health, enrolled as a control in a pregnancy study.

V and J are TRBV6-1 and TRBJ2-1; D might be TRBD1 (5 bases). The germline V and J ends were trimmed by 6 bases and 3 bases, with 15 bases remaining between them. CDR1 and CDR2 from the germline V gene are MNHNS and SASEGT. This CDR3 spans 15 amino acids. The CDR3 sequence is CASRSSGMNYNEQFF. In DNA, the CDR3 is TGTGCCAGCAGAAGCTCAGGGATGAACTACAATGAGCAGTTCTTC.

The rearrangement joins TRBV7-9 to TRBJ2-2; D perhaps matches TRBD1 (6 bases). V was shortened by 5 bases and J by 6 bases, with 13 bases between the two germline ends. This CDR3 spans 14 amino acids. Germline V gene data show CDR1 as SEHNR and CDR2 as FQNEAQ (reference sequence). In DNA form, the CDR3 reads TGTGCCAGCAGCCCGGTCAGGGGACCCGGGGAGCTGTTTTTT. Amino acids: CASSPVRGPGELFF.

This clone was counted between two and nine times. The rearrangement uses TRBV7-9 and TRBJ1-1; D might be TRBD1 (6 bases). The length of the CDR3 is 14 residues. Trimming shortened V by 4 bases and J by 0 bases, and 9 bases separated the two germline ends. Germline values: CDR1 SEHNR, CDR2 FQNEAQ (reference sequence). The CDR3 is CASSSQGVNTEAFF. CDR3 nucleotide sequence: TGTGCCAGCAGCTCACAGGGAGTGAACACTGAAGCTTTCTTT. Filled out from reference TRBV7-9 and TRBJ1-1, the complete variable domain reads DTGVSQNPRHKITKRGQNVTFRCDPISEHNRLYWYRQTLGQGPEFLTYFQNEAQLEKSRLLSDRFSAERPKGSFSTLEIQRTEQGDSAMYLCASSSQGVNTEAFFGQGTRLTVV.

This clone was found once. This chain connects TRBV28 to TRBJ2-7; D perhaps matches TRBD1 (5 bases). Trimming stripped 4 bases from V and 5 bases from J, with 9 bases between. This CDR3 is 12 amino acids long. Germline V gene data show CDR1 as MDHEN and CDR2 as SYDVKM. The CDR3 bases are TGTGCCAGCAGTTCCAGGGCCCACGAGCAGTACTTC. The encoded protein is CASSSRAHEQYF. The full variable domain, rest sourced from reference TRBV28 and TRBJ2-7, is DVKVTQSSRYLVKRTGEKVFLECVQDMDHENMFWYRQDPGLGLRLIYFSYDVKMKEKGDIPEGYSVSREKKERFSLILESASTNQTSMYLCASSSRAHEQYFGPGTRLTVT.

The V gene is TRBV10-2, the J gene TRBJ2-5; 11 positions agree with TRBD2. The J segment lost 5 bases and the V segment lost 0 bases, leaving 8 bases of the junction unmatched. This CDR3 region has 17 residues. Looked up from germline, CDR1 is WSHSY and CDR2 is SAAADI. The DNA for the CDR3 is TGCGCCAGCAGTGAGTCGGCTAGCGGGGGGCCCTCGGAGACCCAGTACTTC. As protein: CASSESASGGPSETQYF.

The J gene is TRBJ2-7, the V gene TRBV11-2; 10 positions agree with TRBD2. This CDR3 has 17 residues. The germline V gene has CDR1 SGHAT and CDR2 FQNNGV. V lost 1 base, J lost 1 base, and 7 bases stayed unmatched. The CDR3 sequence is CASSLGTGTSVSYEQYF. In nucleotides, the CDR3 is TGTGCCAGCAGCTTAGGAACCGGGACTAGCGTTTCCTACGAGCAGTACTTC. The whole variable domain, filled in from reference TRBV11-2 and TRBJ2-7, reads EAGVAQSPRYKIIEKRQSVAFWCNPISGHATLYWYQQILGQGPKLLIQFQNNGVVDDSQLPKDRFSAERLKGVDSTLKIQPAKLEDSAVYLCASSLGTGTSVSYEQYFGPGTRLTVT.

J is TRBJ1-6 and V is TRBV27; D remains unclear. Germline V gene sequence: CDR1 MNHEY, CDR2 SMNVEV (reference sequence). V gave up 3 bases and J gave up 9 bases, with 9 bases separating them. The CDR3 extends over 13 amino acids. The CDR3 is CASSFTGVSPLHF. In DNA, the CDR3 is TGTGCCAGCAGTTTCACGGGTGTTTCACCCCTCCACTTT.

The V call is TRBV28, the J call TRBJ1-2, with D possibly TRBD1 on 5 matching bases. Trimming took 7 bases from V and 8 from J, leaving 23 bases between them. The germline V gene encodes CDR1 MDHEN and CDR2 SYDVKM. The CDR3 length is 15 residues. Here the CDR3 reads CASTKIVFGDWGYTF. CDR3 bases: TGTGCCAGCACCAAAATTGTCTTCGGGGACTGGGGCTACACCTTC.

The chain uses TRBV27 and TRBJ2-2; possibly TRBD2 for D (6 bases). The germline V gene has CDR1 MNHEY and CDR2 SMNVEV (reference sequence). Between the trimmed V and J ends, which lost 10 bases and 1 base, there was a span of 7 bases. This CDR3 region has 12 residues. CDR3 in DNA: TGTGCCACGGGGGAGAACACCGGGGAGCTGTTTTTT. Translation: CATGENTGELFF.

The chain combines TRBV28 with TRBJ1-2; D is unresolved. Germline V gene sequence: CDR1 MDHEN, CDR2 SYDVKM. The CDR3 is 15 amino acids. The V and J ends lost 3 bases and 5 bases respectively, with 16 bases between them. This CDR3 is CASSFSGSGIYGYTF. CDR3 DNA sequence: TGTGCCAGCAGTTTTAGCGGGTCTGGAATTTATGGCTACACCTTC.

The V gene is TRBV6-6, the J gene TRBJ2-2, with 11 bases that match TRBD1. Germline assignment: CDR1 MNHNY and CDR2 SVGAGI (reference sequence). V was clipped by 10 bases and J by 4 bases; unmatched bases: 8. The CDR3 extends over 15 amino acids. CDR3: CATRTGQGVTGELFF. The CDR3 region has the DNA TGTGCCACTCGCACGGGACAGGGGGTCACCGGGGAGCTGTTTTTT.

The chain recombines TRBV5-6 with TRBJ1-2, with D uncertain. There are 15 residues in the CDR3. Germline values: CDR1 SGHDT, CDR2 YYEEEE. The V end was cut by 0 bases, the J end by 1 base, with 10 bases between. The CDR3, as DNA: TGTGCCAGCAGCTTGGCCGCGGGAGTTAACTATGGCTACACCTTC. It encodes CASSLAAGVNYGYTF.

The CDR3 bases are TGTGCCAGCAGCTTAGATGCCCAGGCCCCTGAATTGGGCTACACCTTC. It specifies CASSLDAQAPELGYTF. The chain is built from TRBV7-9 and TRBJ1-2; D ambiguous. The germline V gene has CDR1 SEHNR and CDR2 FQNEAQ (reference sequence). Trimming cost V 1 base and J 8 bases, with 20 bases left between them. This CDR3 is 16 amino acids long.

This clone was observed a single time. The rearrangement links TRBV15 to TRBJ1-4; D gene unclear. The V gene lost 3 bases and the J gene lost 1 base, with 9 bases spanning the gap. Germline assignment: CDR1 LNHNV and CDR2 YYDKDF (reference sequence). The CDR3 has 15 amino acids. CDR3 loop: CATSSRTGTNEKLFF. The CDR3 region has the DNA TGTGCCACCAGCAGTCGCACCGGAACTAATGAAAAACTGTTTTTT. Full variable domain (rest looked up from reference TRBV15 and TRBJ1-4): DAMVIQNPRYQVTQFGKPVTLSCSQTLNHNVMYWYQQKSSQAPKLLFHYYDKDFNNEADTPDNFQSRRPNTSFCFLDIRSPGLGDTAMYLCATSSRTGTNEKLFFGSGTQLSVL.

In DNA, the CDR3 is TGTGCCAGCAGTCCCCTGTCGAATTCACCCCTCCACTTT. The encoded protein is CASSPLSNSPLHF. The rearrangement joins TRBV28 to TRBJ1-6; D is unclear. Germline V gives CDR1 MDHEN, CDR2 SYDVKM. The V end lost 5 bases, the J end lost 7 bases, and 9 bases lay between the germline ends. CDR3 length: 13 residues. The full variable domain, its missing parts supplied by reference TRBV28 and TRBJ1-6, is DVKVTQSSRYLVKRTGEKVFLECVQDMDHENMFWYRQDPGLGLRLIYFSYDVKMKEKGDIPEGYSVSREKKERFSLILESASTNQTSMYLCASSPLSNSPLHFGNGTRLTVT.

The V call is TRBV11-2, the J call TRBJ1-2; tentative D call: TRBD1 (6 bases). Germline V gene data show CDR1 as SGHAT and CDR2 as FQNNGV. The ends were cut back, 5 bases at V and 6 bases at J, with 19 bases in the middle. The CDR3 is 15 amino acids. CDR3 DNA sequence: TGTGCCAGCAGCGAAGCGGCAGGGGTAAGGGATGGCTACACCTTC. This translates into CASSEAAGVRDGYTF.

CDR3 region: CSAGDNSYEQYF. The CDR3 DNA reads as TGCAGCGCCGGGGACAACTCCTACGAGCAGTACTTC. The rearrangement uses TRBV29-1 and TRBJ2-7, with D perhaps TRBD1 (6 bases). The CDR3 extends over 12 amino acids. Germline loops: CDR1 SQVTM, CDR2 ANQGSEA. Trimming took off 7 bases at V and 0 bases at J, with 10 bases between the two ends.

This chain connects TRBV18 to TRBJ1-3; perhaps TRBD1 as D (5 bases). CDR1 and CDR2 (germline): KGHSH, LQKENI. The CDR3 is 15 residues long. Deletions cut 0 bases from V and 2 bases from J, with 8 bases between. The DNA of the CDR3 is TGTGCCAGCTCACCACCTGTGACAGCTGGAAACACCATATATTTT. This translates into CASSPPVTAGNTIYF.

This clone appeared a single time. The chain is built from TRBV5-1 and TRBJ2-2, with D perhaps matching TRBD2 (6 bases). Per germline, CDR1 SGHRS and CDR2 YFSETQ. This CDR3 has 15 residues. V shed 0 bases and J shed 4 bases, with 10 bases lying between them. In DNA, the CDR3 is TGCGCCAGCAGCTTGGATAGCGGACCCACCGGGGAGCTGTTTTTT. Residues: CASSLDSGPTGELFF.